This T cell receptor beta chain is from a study of OX40 agonist ivuxolimab in advanced cancers. Background on the study: Patient treatment consisted of intravenous ivuxolimab administration every 2 weeks at 0.01 to 10 mg/kg. Hepatocellular carcinoma, melanoma, renal cell or head and neck cancer affected the dose-escalation patients.

Points on this clone: The antigen is undetermined.

The protocol was immunoSEQ multiplex PCR, while the TCRdb copy is restricted to in-frame clones and leaves out a portion. The data hold 65,000 to 95,000 clones, with 91% observed a single time. The study's findings and limits: Compared with CD4+, CD8+ T cells on average had more expanded clones. Still undetermined is the antigen specificity of the expanded peripheral T cells.

This CDR3 has 15 amino acids. V gave up 2 bases and J gave up 1 base, with 11 bases separating them. Looked up from germline, CDR1 is KGHSH and CDR2 is LQKENI. This TCR was sampled from an adult with an advanced solid tumor such as melanoma, head and neck, liver or kidney cancer. The sequencing used CD4+ or CD8+ T cells sorted from blood, collected in a trial of the OX40 agonist ivuxolimab. The chain couples TRBV18 to TRBJ1-2; D gene uncertain. The CDR3 sequence is CASSPAGIGNYGYTF. The DNA of the CDR3 is TGTGCCAGCTCACCAGCGGGGATCGGTAACTATGGCTACACCTTC.